The next 27 T cell receptor beta chains were all read from a single sample in a study of T-cell reconstitution after alpha-beta-depleted transplantation in children. Molecular barcoding with unique molecular identifiers was used for the TCRbeta library. MiXCR was run by TCRdb on the PCR reads, yielding one entry per CDR3 protein. The sample lists hundreds of thousands of distinct CDR3 sequences; just under 8.5% were seen once. The material sequenced was PBMCs, mostly from graft donor cells, taken 180 days after TCRalphabeta/CD19-depleted stem cell transplant. These receptors originate from a male patient under 18 who had a stem cell transplant for acute lymphoblastic leukemia, so the T cells may come from the graft donor.

This clonotype showed up just a few times. The J gene is TRBJ1-3, the V gene TRBV20-1, with a weak D call TRBD1 (5 bases). The germline V gene encodes CDR1 DFQATT and CDR2 SNEGSKA (reference sequence). V was clipped by 2 bases and J by 3 bases, with 23 bases between them. The CDR3 is made up of 18 amino acids. As DNA, the CDR3 is TGCAGTGCTAGACGGGAGGCCCTGGGGGAAGCTCTTGGAAACACCATATATTTT. It translates to CSARREALGEALGNTIYF.

This clonotype was counted ten times or more. The chain couples TRBV7-3 to TRBJ2-7; 8 bases match TRBD1. This CDR3 contains 13 residues. Unmatched junction bases numbered 7, after V lost 5 bases and J lost 7 bases. Germline values: CDR1 SGHTA, CDR2 FQGTGA. CDR3 sequence reads: CASSIGQGVEQYF. Here the CDR3 DNA reads TGTGCCAGCAGCATCGGACAGGGTGTGGAGCAGTACTTC.

Ten or more counts support this clonotype. The rearrangement joins TRBV4-1 to TRBJ2-3, with D unresolved. Trimming left V 0 bases short and J 4 bases short, with 14 bases between. The CDR3 is made up of 16 amino acids. Germline-derived CDR1 and CDR2 are MGHRA and YSYEKL. In nucleotides, the CDR3 is TGCGCCAGCAGCCAAGATAACCTAGTTGGCGCAGATACGCAGTATTTT. This translates into CASSQDNLVGADTQYF.

This clonotype was seen at least ten times. The chain combines TRBV18 with TRBJ1-6; D ambiguous. V gave up 2 bases and J gave up 0 bases, with 11 bases separating them. Germline CDR1 KGHSH, CDR2 LQKENI. The CDR3 is 17 residues long. The CDR3 here is CASSPSVGSSYNSPLHF. In DNA, the CDR3 is TGTGCCAGCTCACCAAGCGTGGGGAGCTCCTATAATTCACCCCTCCACTTT.

CDR3 sequence reads: CSARVNTYWARAAINEQFF. CDR3 nucleotides: TGCAGTGCTAGAGTTAACACGTACTGGGCGAGGGCGGCTATTAATGAGCAGTTCTTC. This chain uses TRBV20-1 with TRBJ2-1, with D tentatively TRBD2 (5 bases). The CDR3 is made up of 19 amino acids. V was shortened by 1 base and J by 7 bases, with 29 bases between the two germline ends. The germline CDR1 and CDR2 sequences are DFQATT and SNEGSKA (reference sequence).

There are many counts of this clonotype. The rearrangement joins TRBV12-3 or TRBV12-4 to TRBJ1-4, with D possibly matching TRBD1 (5 bases). V was cut by 5 bases and J by 8 bases, with 12 bases left in between. The CDR3 contains 13 residues. In DNA form, the CDR3 reads TGTGCCAGCAGTGTCCCGCGGGGGGAAAAACTGTTTTTT. It specifies CASSVPRGEKLFF.

This clonotype was counted between two and nine times. The chain recombines TRBV20-1 with TRBJ2-1; D might be TRBD2 (5 bases). Trimming shortened V by 0 bases and J by 3 bases, and 15 bases separated the two germline ends. The CDR3 spans 16 residues. Per the germline V gene, CDR1 is DFQATT and CDR2 is SNEGSKA (reference sequence). The CDR3 protein is CSARDPSGRDYNEQFF. The DNA of the CDR3 is TGCAGTGCTAGAGATCCCTCGGGTCGGGACTACAATGAGCAGTTCTTC.

The table lists this clonotype with many counts. The V call is TRBV24-1, the J call TRBJ2-5; the match to TRBD2 covers 9 bases. From germline, CDR1 is KGHDR and CDR2 SFDVKD. The ends lost 4 bases at V and 6 bases at J; junction bases unmatched: 11. The CDR3 spans 16 residues. The CDR3, as DNA: TGTGCCACCAGTGAGAAGACTAGCGGAAGTCAGCAGACCCAGTACTTC. Residues: CATSEKTSGSQQTQYF.

The sample holds many counts of this clonotype. V and J are TRBV7-9 and TRBJ2-2; 10 nucleotides line up with TRBD2. In germline, CDR1 is SEHNR, CDR2 FQNEAQ (reference sequence). The J segment lost 2 bases and the V segment lost 4 bases, leaving 7 bases of the junction unmatched. The CDR3 contains 17 residues. For the CDR3, the DNA is TGTGCCAGCAGCTCCTCTAGCGGGAGTCTTAACACCGGGGAGCTGTTTTTT. This codes for CASSSSSGSLNTGELFF.

This clonotype was counted between two and nine times. V gene TRBV3-1 combines with J gene TRBJ2-7; 13 bases line up with TRBD2. Germline V gene data show CDR1 as LGHDT and CDR2 as YNNKEL (reference sequence). This CDR3 is 16 amino acids long. The trim removed 4 bases at V and 4 bases at J, leaving 7 bases unmatched. In DNA, the CDR3 is TGTGCCAGCAGCCCAGGGCTGGGACTAGCGGGATACGAGCAGTACTTC. Protein product: CASSPGLGLAGYEQYF.

At least ten counts were recorded for this clonotype. The genes are TRBV7-3 and TRBJ1-6; TRBD1 matches 9 bases. Trimming at V came to 7 bases and at J to 6 bases, leaving 16 bases not matched to a gene. Germline V gene sequence: CDR1 SGHTA, CDR2 FQGTGA. This CDR3 has 18 residues. The chain's CDR3 is CASNFSSLRQGVNSPLHF. CDR3 sequence (DNA): TGTGCCAGCAACTTTTCGTCGTTACGACAGGGGGTTAATTCACCCCTCCACTTT.

This clonotype turned up a few times. The chain is built from TRBV10-3 and TRBJ1-5; D call uncertain. Germline-derived CDR1 and CDR2 are ENHRY and SYGVKD. V shed 11 bases and J shed 4 bases, with 15 bases lying between them. CDR3 size: 13 residues. The CDR3 DNA sequence: TGTGCCGCCTCGGGAGGGCAGAATCAGCCCCAGCATTTT. Translation: CAASGGQNQPQHF.

This clonotype came up many times. The chain couples TRBV12-3 or TRBV12-4 to TRBJ2-3; 9 positions agree with TRBD2. CDR3 length: 15 amino acids. J lost 3 bases, V lost 5 bases, and 6 bases had no gene match. The CDR3 region is CASSTRLAGTDTQYF. CDR3 coding DNA: TGTGCCAGCAGTACGCGCCTAGCGGGGACAGATACGCAGTATTTT.

The chain carries TRBV18 and TRBJ1-4; D call uncertain. Per germline, CDR1 KGHSH and CDR2 LQKENI. The CDR3 totals 13 residues. Trimming pared 8 bases from V and 0 bases from J, leaving 7 bases between. The CDR3 DNA is TGTGCCAGCCGAGGAACAACTAATGAAAAACTGTTTTTT. Translated, it gives CASRGTTNEKLFF. Combining the CDR3 with reference TRBV18 and TRBJ1-4 gives the whole variable domain NAGVMQNPRHLVRRRGQEARLRCSPMKGHSHVYWYRQLPEEGLKFMVYLQKENIIDESGMPKERFSAEFPKEGPSILRIQQVVRGDSAAYFCASRGTTNEKLFFGSGTQLSVL.

This clonotype was picked up many times. This chain joins TRBV14 and TRBJ2-6; D possibly corresponds to TRBD1 (6 bases). The germline CDR1 and CDR2 sequences are SGHDN and FVKESK. This CDR3 has 17 amino acids. Trimming cost V 4 bases and J 0 bases, with 13 bases left between them. The CDR3, as DNA: TGTGCCAGCAGCCCCAGGACAGCAGACTCTGGGGCCAACGTCCTGACTTTC. Encoded protein: CASSPRTADSGANVLTF.

In this sample, this clonotype turned up many times. The chain combines TRBV28 with TRBJ2-7, with TRBD2 matching 8 bases. V was pared by 6 bases and J by 0 bases, with 7 bases of the junction left unmatched. Germline V gene lookup returns CDR1 MDHEN and CDR2 SYDVKM. The CDR3 loop spans 15 amino acids. The CDR3 reads CASRPLAGPSYEQYF. CDR3 sequence (DNA): TGTGCCAGCAGACCTTTAGCGGGGCCCTCCTACGAGCAGTACTTC.

In its sample, this clonotype was seen many times. The J gene is TRBJ1-1, the V gene TRBV10-3, with D possibly being TRBD1 (6 bases). CDR3 size: 15 residues. The germline gives CDR1 ENHRY, CDR2 SYGVKD. The V end was cut by 6 bases, the J end by 4 bases, with 18 bases between. DNA of the CDR3: TGTGCCATCAGGGTGACAGGCGTAGGGGGCACTGAAGCTTTCTTT. It yields the protein CAIRVTGVGGTEAFF.

This clonotype came up many times. The gene calls are TRBV10-3 and TRBJ2-7, with D possibly TRBD2 on 7 matching bases. The germline V and J ends were trimmed by 4 bases and 2 bases, with 15 bases remaining between them. This CDR3 is built from 15 residues. The germline gives CDR1 ENHRY, CDR2 SYGVKD. CDR3 protein: CAISAGGGGTYEQYF. The CDR3 region has the DNA TGTGCCATCAGTGCAGGAGGGGGGGGGACCTACGAGCAGTACTTC.

This clonotype showed up many times. The V call is TRBV21-1, the J call TRBJ2-3; the D segment call TRBD2 is taken from the table without a DNA check. TRBV21-1 is marked as a pseudogene. CDR3 length: 18 amino acids. The CDR3 loop is CASSKPLWAGGGTDTQYF. The DNA for the CDR3 is TGTGCCAGCAGCAAACCTCTTTGGGCGGGAGGAGGCACAGATACGCAGTATTTT.

This clonotype was recorded many times. The genes are TRBV7-6 and TRBJ2-3, with 7 bases that match TRBD2. Per germline, CDR1 SGHVS and CDR2 FNYEAQ. CDR3 length: 19 residues. The V segment lost 4 bases and the J segment 0 bases; nucleotides outside the gene matches: 16. The CDR3 bases are TGTGCCAGCAGCTCACTAGCGAGGGAGCCCCACCCTAGCACAGATACGCAGTATTTT. Translating it yields CASSSLAREPHPSTDTQYF.

The rearrangement links TRBV7-3 to TRBJ2-3, with D perhaps matching TRBD2 (6 bases). The CDR3 contains 15 residues. V lost 5 bases to trimming and J lost 4 bases, with 16 bases between them. Germline CDR1 SGHTA, CDR2 FQGTGA. The DNA of the CDR3 is TGTGCCAGCAGCCGCGGGACTCCAGCAGCAGATACGCAGTATTTT. Protein product: CASSRGTPAADTQYF.

The chain links TRBV2 to TRBJ2-1; 7 nucleotides agree with TRBD2. Germline V gives CDR1 SNHLY, CDR2 FYNNEI. Trimming cost V 7 bases and J 6 bases; bases outside gene matches: 12. CDR3 length: 15 residues. CDR3 in amino acids: CASNRAGEDSNEQFF. The CDR3, as DNA: TGTGCCAGCAACCGGGCGGGAGAGGATAGCAATGAGCAGTTCTTC. Full variable domain (missing parts from reference TRBV2 and TRBJ2-1): EPEVTQTPSHQVTQMGQEVILRCVPISNHLYFYWYRQILGQKVEFLVSFYNNEISEKSEIFDDQFSVERPDGSNFTLKIRSTKLEDSAMYFCASNRAGEDSNEQFFGPGTRLTVL.

This clonotype was picked up many times. The chain employs TRBV20-1 and TRBJ1-5, with TRBD1 identical over 7 bases. The CDR3 has 14 residues. Germline trimming cut 0 bases from V and 2 bases from J; bases unmatched to any gene: 1. Germline loops: CDR1 DFQATT, CDR2 SNEGSKA (reference sequence). For the CDR3, the DNA is TGCAGTGCTAGAGAAGGGACAGGCAATCAGCCCCAGCATTTT. Encoded protein: CSAREGTGNQPQHF.

The V gene is TRBV6-2 or TRBV6-3, the J gene TRBJ2-7; D is ambiguous. V was cut by 0 bases and J by 2 bases, with 14 bases left in between. The CDR3 consists of 16 residues. Germline V gene lookup returns CDR1 MNHEY and CDR2 SVGEGT. The CDR3 reads CASSYSIGFGPYEQYF. The DNA of the CDR3 is TGTGCCAGCAGTTACTCGATTGGGTTTGGCCCCTACGAGCAGTACTTC.

In its sample, this clonotype was seen many times. The chain combines TRBV3-1 with TRBJ2-3; no reliable D call. CDR1 and CDR2 (germline): LGHDT, YNNKEL (reference sequence). The V end lost 0 bases, the J end lost 0 bases, and 10 bases lay between the germline ends. The CDR3 is 16 residues long. CDR3 in amino acids: CASSQDSRPSTDTQYF. The CDR3 DNA sequence: TGTGCCAGCAGCCAAGATTCGCGACCTAGCACAGATACGCAGTATTTT.

The sample holds many counts of this clonotype. The chain is built from TRBV6-2 or TRBV6-3 and TRBJ2-1; D is possibly TRBD1 or TRBD2 (6 bases each). This CDR3 comprises 16 residues. The germline gives CDR1 MNHEY, CDR2 SVGEGT. The ends were cut back, 0 bases at V and 5 bases at J, with 14 bases in the middle. The CDR3 reads CASSYSIGGENNEQFF. For the CDR3, the DNA is TGTGCCAGCAGTTACTCGATCGGGGGCGAAAACAATGAGCAGTTCTTC.

This clonotype was counted at least ten times. The gene calls are TRBV9 and TRBJ1-1; 7 bases match TRBD1. Trimming at V came to 2 bases and at J to 6 bases, leaving 4 bases not matched to a gene. There are 13 residues in the CDR3. In germline, CDR1 is SGDLS, CDR2 YYNGEE. CDR3 protein: CASSVRTGAEAFF. The CDR3 DNA sequence: TGTGCCAGCAGCGTCCGGACAGGCGCTGAAGCTTTCTTT.